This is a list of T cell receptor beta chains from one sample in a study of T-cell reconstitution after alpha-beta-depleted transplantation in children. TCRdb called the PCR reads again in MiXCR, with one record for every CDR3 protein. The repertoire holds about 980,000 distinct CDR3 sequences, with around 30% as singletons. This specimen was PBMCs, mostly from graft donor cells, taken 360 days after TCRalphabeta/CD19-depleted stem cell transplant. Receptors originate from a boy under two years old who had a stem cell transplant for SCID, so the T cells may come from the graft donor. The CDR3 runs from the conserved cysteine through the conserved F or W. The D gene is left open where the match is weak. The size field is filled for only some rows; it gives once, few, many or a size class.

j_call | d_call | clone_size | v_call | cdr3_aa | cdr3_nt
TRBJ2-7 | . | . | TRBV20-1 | CSARPSSRLQYF | TGCAGTGCTAGACCTTCTTCGCGACTGCAGTACTTC
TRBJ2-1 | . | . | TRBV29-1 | CSVEGSFPGTPLYNEQFF | TGCAGCGTTGAAGGGAGCTTCCCCGGGACACCCCTCTACAATGAGCAGTTCTTC
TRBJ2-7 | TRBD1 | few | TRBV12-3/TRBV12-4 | CASSVDGQGYEQYF | TGTGCCAGCAGCGTAGACGGACAGGGCTACGAGCAGTACTTC
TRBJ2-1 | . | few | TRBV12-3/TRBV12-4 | CASSRGRSSYNEQFF | TGTGCCAGCAGTCGGGGACGGAGCTCCTACAATGAGCAGTTCTTC
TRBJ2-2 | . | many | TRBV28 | CASRGKPGELFF | TGTGCCAGCAGAGGAAAACCCGGGGAGCTGTTTTTT
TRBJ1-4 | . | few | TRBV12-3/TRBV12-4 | CASRRGFRRTDEKLFF | TGTGCCAGCAGGCGGGGGTTTAGGCGAACCGATGAAAAACTGTTTTTT
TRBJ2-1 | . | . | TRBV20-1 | CSARSLGPQSSYNEQFF | TGCAGTGCTCGAAGCCTGGGACCCCAGAGCTCCTACAATGAGCAGTTCTTC
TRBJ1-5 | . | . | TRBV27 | CASSFGGINQPQHF | TGTGCCAGCAGTTTCGGGGGAATCAATCAGCCCCAGCATTTT
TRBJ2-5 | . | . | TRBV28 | CASTTDQETQYF | TGTGCCAGCACAACGGACCAAGAGACCCAGTACTTC
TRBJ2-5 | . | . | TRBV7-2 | CASSLYRRADETQYF | TGTGCCAGCAGCTTATATCGGAGGGCTGACGAGACCCAGTACTTC
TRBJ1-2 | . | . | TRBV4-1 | CASSQDLEQNYGYTF | TGCGCCAGCAGCCAAGATCTGGAACAGAACTATGGCTACACCTTC
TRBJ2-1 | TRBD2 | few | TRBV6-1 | CASSRAGGINEQFF | TGTGCCAGCAGTCGGGCGGGGGGGATCAATGAGCAGTTCTTC
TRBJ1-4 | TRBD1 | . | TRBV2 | CASMILGQGFEKLFF | TGTGCCAGCATGATTTTGGGACAGGGGTTTGAAAAACTGTTTTTT
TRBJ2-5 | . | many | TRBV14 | CASSPGLRETQYF | TGTGCCAGCAGCCCCGGCCTAAGGGAGACCCAGTACTTC
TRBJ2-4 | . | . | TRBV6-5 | CASSIGNIQYF | TGTGCCAGCAGTATCGGTAACATTCAGTACTTC
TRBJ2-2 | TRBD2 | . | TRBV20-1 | CSAHSGGRATGELFF | TGCAGTGCTCATTCGGGCGGGAGGGCCACCGGGGAGCTGTTTTTT
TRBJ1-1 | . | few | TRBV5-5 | CASSLVGGTTEAFF | TGTGCCAGCAGCTTGGTCGGGGGTACCACTGAAGCTTTCTTT
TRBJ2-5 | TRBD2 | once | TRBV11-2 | CASSSNLAGGLGTQYF | TGTGCCAGCAGCTCGAATCTAGCGGGGGGGCTCGGGACCCAGTACTTC
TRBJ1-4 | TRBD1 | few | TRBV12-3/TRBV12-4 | CASSLGQGIGKLFF | TGTGCCAGCAGTCTGGGACAGGGGATAGGGAAACTGTTTTTT
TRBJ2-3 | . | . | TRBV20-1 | CSAGRGTDTQYF | TGCAGTGCCGGGCGGGGAACAGATACGCAGTATTTT
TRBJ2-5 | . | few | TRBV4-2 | CASSQEGPGETQYF | TGTGCCAGCAGCCAAGAAGGACCCGGGGAGACCCAGTACTTC
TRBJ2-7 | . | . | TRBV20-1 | CSARPPRAHYEQYF | TGCAGTGCTAGACCTCCTCGGGCCCACTACGAGCAGTACTTC
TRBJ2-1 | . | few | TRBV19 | CASKGGSYNEQFF | TGTGCCAGTAAGGGCGGATCCTACAATGAGCAGTTCTTC
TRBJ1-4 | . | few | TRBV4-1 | CASRGGGDEKLFF | TGCGCCAGCAGGGGGGGTGGGGATGAAAAACTGTTTTTT
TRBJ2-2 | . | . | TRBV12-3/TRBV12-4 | CASSFGVPTENTGELFF | TGTGCCAGCAGTTTTGGTGTCCCAACAGAGAACACCGGGGAGCTGTTTTTT
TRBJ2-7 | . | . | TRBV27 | CASTIRSGGGPYEQYF | TGTGCCAGCACCATTCGCTCTGGTGGGGGGCCCTACGAGCAGTACTTC
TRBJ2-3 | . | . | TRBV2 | CASSETFGSTDTQYF | TGTGCCAGCAGTGAGACCTTTGGTAGCACAGATACGCAGTATTTT
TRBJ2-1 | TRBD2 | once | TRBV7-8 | CASSLSIAGDQEQFF | TGTGCCAGCAGCTTATCCATAGCGGGGGACCAAGAGCAGTTCTTC
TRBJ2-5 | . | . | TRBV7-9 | CASSPEWETQYF | TGTGCCAGCAGCCCCGAGTGGGAGACCCAGTACTTC
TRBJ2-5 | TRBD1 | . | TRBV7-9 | CASSLARGGEVEETQYF | TGTGCCAGCAGCTTAGCAAGAGGGGGCGAGGTTGAAGAGACCCAGTACTTC
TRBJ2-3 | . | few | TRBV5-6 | CASSFLGPDRIADTQYF | TGTGCCAGCAGCTTTTTGGGCCCAGACCGGATTGCAGATACGCAGTATTTT
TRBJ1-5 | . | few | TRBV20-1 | CSARDGQPNQPQHF | TGCAGTGCTAGAGACGGGCAGCCAAATCAGCCCCAGCATTTT
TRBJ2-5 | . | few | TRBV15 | CATSRALGETQYF | TGTGCCACCAGCAGAGCCCTCGGAGAGACCCAGTACTTC
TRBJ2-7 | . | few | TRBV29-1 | CSPRDSPHEQYF | TGCAGCCCGCGGGACTCCCCCCACGAGCAGTACTTC
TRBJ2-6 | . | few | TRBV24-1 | CATSDGKSRSGANVLTF | TGTGCCACCAGTGATGGAAAATCACGCTCTGGGGCCAACGTCCTGACTTTC
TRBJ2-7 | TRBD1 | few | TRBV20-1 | CSASGRGRNYEQYF | TGCAGTGCTAGTGGCAGGGGGCGGAACTACGAGCAGTACTTC
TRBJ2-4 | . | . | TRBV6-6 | CAIQTGSNIQYF | TGTGCCATCCAGACAGGATCAAACATTCAGTACTTC
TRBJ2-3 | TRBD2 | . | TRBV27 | CASSDSGGPTDTQYF | TGTGCCAGCAGTGACAGCGGGGGCCCCACAGATACGCAGTATTTT
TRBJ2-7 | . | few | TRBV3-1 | CASSQRDGFYEQYF | TGTGCCAGCAGCCAACGGGACGGTTTCTACGAGCAGTACTTC
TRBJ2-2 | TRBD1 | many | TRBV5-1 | CASSSGTGGSGELFF | TGCGCCAGCAGCTCCGGGACAGGGGGCAGCGGGGAGCTGTTTTTT
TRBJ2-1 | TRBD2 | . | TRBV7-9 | CASSSLEKAGDHNEQFF | TGTGCCAGCAGCTCCCTGGAAAAAGCGGGGGACCACAATGAGCAGTTCTTC
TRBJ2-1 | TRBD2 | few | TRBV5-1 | CASSLRLASGSSYNEQFF | TGCGCCAGCAGCCTCCGTTTAGCAAGCGGGAGCTCCTACAATGAGCAGTTCTTC
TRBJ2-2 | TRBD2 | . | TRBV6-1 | CASRRSGDTGELFF | TGTGCCAGCAGAAGGAGCGGGGACACCGGGGAGCTGTTTTTT
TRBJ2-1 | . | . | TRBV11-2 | CASSLPLDGHEQFF | TGTGCCAGCAGCTTGCCTCTTGATGGCCATGAGCAGTTCTTC
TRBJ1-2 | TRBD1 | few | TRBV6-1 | CASKGQDPPNYGYTF | TGTGCCAGCAAGGGACAGGACCCACCTAACTATGGCTACACCTTC
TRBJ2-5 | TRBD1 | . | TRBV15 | CATSRDNDRGETQYF | TGTGCCACCAGCAGAGATAATGACAGGGGAGAGACCCAGTACTTC
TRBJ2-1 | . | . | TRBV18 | CASSHYDSYNEQFF | TGTGCCAGCTCACACTACGACTCCTACAATGAGCAGTTCTTC
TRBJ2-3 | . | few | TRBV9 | CASSFRLGFGEDTQYF | TGTGCCAGCAGCTTTAGATTAGGCTTCGGGGAGGATACGCAGTATTTT
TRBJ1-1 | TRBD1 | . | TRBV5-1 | CASSQTTGENTEAFF | TGCGCCAGCAGTCAGACCACAGGGGAGAACACTGAAGCTTTCTTT
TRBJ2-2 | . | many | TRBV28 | CASSFFSGMETGELFF | TGTGCCAGCAGTTTTTTCTCAGGGATGGAGACCGGGGAGCTGTTTTTT
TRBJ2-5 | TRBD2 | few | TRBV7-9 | CASSSSGASQETQYF | TGTGCCAGCAGCTCTAGCGGGGCCTCCCAAGAGACCCAGTACTTC
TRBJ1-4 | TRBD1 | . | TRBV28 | CASSTPWDSLNEKLFF | TGTGCCAGCAGTACCCCGTGGGACAGTTTGAACGAAAAACTGTTTTTT
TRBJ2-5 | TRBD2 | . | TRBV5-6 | CASSLAGVAGGEETQYF | TGTGCCAGCAGCTTGGCCGGGGTAGCGGGGGGGGAAGAGACCCAGTACTTC
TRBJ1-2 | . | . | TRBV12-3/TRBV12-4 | CASTPRGHLNYGYTF | TGTGCCAGCACCCCCCGGGGGCACCTGAACTATGGCTACACCTTC
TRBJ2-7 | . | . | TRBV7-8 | CASSGLFYEQYF | TGTGCCAGCAGCGGGCTTTTCTACGAGCAGTACTTC